This T cell receptor (beta chain) was documented in a study of blood T cell repertoires in COVID-19. Study-level information: T cells, B-cell-depleted T cells, or PBMCs supplied cDNA or gDNA.

This CDR3 has 16 amino acids. The V gene's germline CDR1 is KGHSH and CDR2 LQKENI. Trimming removed 0 bases at V and 4 bases at J, with 13 bases between. TCRdb keeps only in-frame clones here, not all; method: immunoSEQ multiplex PCR. The table lists some 200,000 clones, 65% to 90% of them singletons. Either two negative PCRs, clearance, or symptom resolution qualified Cohort 3 donors as recovered. Sequenced: PBMCs or T cells enriched from blood (not recorded which). V usage is TRBV18 and J usage is TRBJ2-1, with TRBD1 as a possible D gene (5 bases). The receptor comes from a man aged 35 to 55 who had recovered from COVID-19. CDR3 loop: CASSPPSTGAYNEQFF. Written as DNA, the CDR3 is TGTGCCAGCTCACCACCTTCAACAGGAGCTTACAATGAGCAGTTCTTC.